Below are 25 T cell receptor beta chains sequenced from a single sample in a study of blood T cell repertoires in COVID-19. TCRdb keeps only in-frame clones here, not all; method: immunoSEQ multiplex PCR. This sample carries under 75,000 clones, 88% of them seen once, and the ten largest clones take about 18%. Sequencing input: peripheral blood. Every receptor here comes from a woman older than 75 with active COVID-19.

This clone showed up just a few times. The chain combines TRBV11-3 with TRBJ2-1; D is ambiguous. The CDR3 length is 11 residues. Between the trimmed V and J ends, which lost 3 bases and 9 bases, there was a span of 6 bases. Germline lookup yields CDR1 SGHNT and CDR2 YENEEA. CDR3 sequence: CASSFRGEQFF. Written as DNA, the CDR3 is TGTGCCAGCAGCTTCAGAGGTGAGCAGTTCTTC.

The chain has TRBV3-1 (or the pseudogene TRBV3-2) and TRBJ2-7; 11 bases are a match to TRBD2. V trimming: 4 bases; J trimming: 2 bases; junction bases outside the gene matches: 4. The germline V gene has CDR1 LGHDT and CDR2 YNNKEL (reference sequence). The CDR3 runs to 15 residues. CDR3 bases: TGTGCCAGCAGCCTTAGCGGGGGGGCTCCCTACGAGCAGTACTTC. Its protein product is CASSLSGGAPYEQYF.

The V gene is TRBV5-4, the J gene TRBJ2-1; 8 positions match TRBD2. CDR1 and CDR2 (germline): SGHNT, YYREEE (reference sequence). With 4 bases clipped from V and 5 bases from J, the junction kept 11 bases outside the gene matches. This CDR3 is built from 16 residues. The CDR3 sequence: CASSPINQAGDNEQFF. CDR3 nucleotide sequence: TGTGCCAGCAGCCCTATCAATCAAGCGGGGGACAATGAGCAGTTCTTC.

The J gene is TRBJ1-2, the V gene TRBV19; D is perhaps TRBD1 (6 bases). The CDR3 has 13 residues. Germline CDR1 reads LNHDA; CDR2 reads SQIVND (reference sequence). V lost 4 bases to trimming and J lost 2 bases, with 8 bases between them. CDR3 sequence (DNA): TGTGCCAGTAGTACACAGGGCAACTATGGCTACACCTTC. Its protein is CASSTQGNYGYTF. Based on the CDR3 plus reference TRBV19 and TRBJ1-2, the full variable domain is DGGITQSPKYLFRKEGQNVTLSCEQNLNHDAMYWYRQDPGQGLRLIYYSQIVNDFQKGDIAEGYSVSREKKESFPLTVTSAQKNPTAFYLCASSTQGNYGYTFGSGTRLTVV.

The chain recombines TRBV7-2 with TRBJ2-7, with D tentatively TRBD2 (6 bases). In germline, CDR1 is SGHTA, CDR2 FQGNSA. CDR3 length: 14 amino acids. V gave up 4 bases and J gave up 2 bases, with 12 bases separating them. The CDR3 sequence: CASSSRLGPYEQYF. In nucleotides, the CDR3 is TGTGCCAGCAGCTCACGACTAGGACCCTACGAGCAGTACTTC. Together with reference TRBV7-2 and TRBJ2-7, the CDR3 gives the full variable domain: GAGVSQSPSNKVTEKGKDVELRCDPISGHTALYWYRQSLGQGLEFLIYFQGNSAPDKSGLPSDRFSAERTGGSVSTLTIQRTQQEDSAVYLCASSSRLGPYEQYFGPGTRLTVT.

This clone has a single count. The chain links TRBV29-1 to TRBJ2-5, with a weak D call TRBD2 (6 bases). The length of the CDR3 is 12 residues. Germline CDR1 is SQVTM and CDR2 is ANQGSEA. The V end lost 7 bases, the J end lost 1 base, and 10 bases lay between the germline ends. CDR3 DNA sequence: TGCAGCGCCGGACTAACCCAAGAGACCCAGTACTTC. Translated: CSAGLTQETQYF.

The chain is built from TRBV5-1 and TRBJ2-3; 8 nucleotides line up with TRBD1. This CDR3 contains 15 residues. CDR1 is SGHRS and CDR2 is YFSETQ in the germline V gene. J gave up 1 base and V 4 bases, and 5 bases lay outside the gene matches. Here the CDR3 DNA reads TGCGCCAGCAGCGCTTCAGGGGGCGGCACAGATACGCAGTATTTT. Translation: CASSASGGGTDTQYF.

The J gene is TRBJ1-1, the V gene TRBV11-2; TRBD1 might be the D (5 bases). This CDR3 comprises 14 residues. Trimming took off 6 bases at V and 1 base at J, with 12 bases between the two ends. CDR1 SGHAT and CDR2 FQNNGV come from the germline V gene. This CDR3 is CASRANQGNTEAFF. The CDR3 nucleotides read TGTGCCAGCAGAGCGAACCAGGGGAACACTGAAGCTTTCTTT. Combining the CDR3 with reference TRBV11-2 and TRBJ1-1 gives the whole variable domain EAGVAQSPRYKIIEKRQSVAFWCNPISGHATLYWYQQILGQGPKLLIQFQNNGVVDDSQLPKDRFSAERLKGVDSTLKIQPAKLEDSAVYLCASRANQGNTEAFFGQGTRLTVV.

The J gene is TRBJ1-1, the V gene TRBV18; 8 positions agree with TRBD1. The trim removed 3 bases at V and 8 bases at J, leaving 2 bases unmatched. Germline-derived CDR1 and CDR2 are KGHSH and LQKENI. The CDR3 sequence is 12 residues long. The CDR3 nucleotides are TGTGCCAGCTCACCGCGGGACAGGGAAGCTTTCTTT. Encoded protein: CASSPRDREAFF. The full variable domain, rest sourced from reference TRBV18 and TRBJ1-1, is NAGVMQNPRHLVRRRGQEARLRCSPMKGHSHVYWYRQLPEEGLKFMVYLQKENIIDESGMPKERFSAEFPKEGPSILRIQQVVRGDSAAYFCASSPRDREAFFGQGTRLTVV.

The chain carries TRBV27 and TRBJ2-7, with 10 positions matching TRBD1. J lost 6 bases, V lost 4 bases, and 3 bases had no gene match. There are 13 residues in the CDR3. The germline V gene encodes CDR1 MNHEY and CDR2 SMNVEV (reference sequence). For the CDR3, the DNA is TGTGCCAGCAGTTCCTGGACAGGGGGCGAGCAGTACTTC. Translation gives CASSSWTGGEQYF.

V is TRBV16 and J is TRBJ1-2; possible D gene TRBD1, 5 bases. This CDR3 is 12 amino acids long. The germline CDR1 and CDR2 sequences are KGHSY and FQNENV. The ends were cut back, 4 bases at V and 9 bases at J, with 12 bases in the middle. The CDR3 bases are TGTGCCAGCAGCCTAACCGACAGTAGCTACACCTTC. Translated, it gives CASSLTDSSYTF.

Here the CDR3 reads CASSGWAGRGNTEAFF. The CDR3 region has the DNA TGTGCCAGCAGCGGGTGGGCAGGTAGGGGTAACACTGAAGCTTTCTTT. The chain is built from TRBV7-9 and TRBJ1-1; TRBD1 is a possible D gene (5 bases). Deletions cut 5 bases from V and 2 bases from J, with 18 bases between. CDR1 and CDR2 from the germline V gene are SEHNR and FQNEAQ (reference sequence). The CDR3 sequence is 16 residues long.

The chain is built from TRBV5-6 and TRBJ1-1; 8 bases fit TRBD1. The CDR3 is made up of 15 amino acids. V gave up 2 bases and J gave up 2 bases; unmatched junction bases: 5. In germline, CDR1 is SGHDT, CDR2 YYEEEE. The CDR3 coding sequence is TGTGCCAGCAGCTTTCGGGACAGGCGTAACACTGAAGCTTTCTTT. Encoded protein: CASSFRDRRNTEAFF.

The DNA for the CDR3 is TGTGCCAGCAGCTCCTCCGGTGTTTCAAGAATCTCCTACGAGCAGTACTTC. Its protein product is CASSSSGVSRISYEQYF. J is TRBJ2-7 and V is TRBV7-2, with D unclear. Per germline, CDR1 SGHTA and CDR2 FQGNSA. This CDR3 is built from 17 residues. V gave up 4 bases and J gave up 0 bases, with 19 bases separating them. Supplemented by reference TRBV7-2 and TRBJ2-7, the full variable domain reads GAGVSQSPSNKVTEKGKDVELRCDPISGHTALYWYRQSLGQGLEFLIYFQGNSAPDKSGLPSDRFSAERTGGSVSTLTIQRTQQEDSAVYLCASSSSGVSRISYEQYFGPGTRLTVT.

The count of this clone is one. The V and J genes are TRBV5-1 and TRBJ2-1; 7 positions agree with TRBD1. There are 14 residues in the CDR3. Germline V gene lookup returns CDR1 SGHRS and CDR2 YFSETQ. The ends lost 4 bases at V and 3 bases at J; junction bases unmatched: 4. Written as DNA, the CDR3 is TGCGCCAGCAGCCCCGGGACAGACTACAATGAGCAGTTCTTC. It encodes CASSPGTDYNEQFF.

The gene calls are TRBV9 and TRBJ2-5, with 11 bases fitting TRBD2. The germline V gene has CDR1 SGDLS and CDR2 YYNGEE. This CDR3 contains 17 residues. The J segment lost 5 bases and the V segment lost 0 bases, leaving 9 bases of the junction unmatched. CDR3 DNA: TGTGCCAGCAGCGTAGCGGGTAGCGGGGGGGCTGAGGAGACCCAGTACTTC. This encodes CASSVAGSGGAEETQYF.

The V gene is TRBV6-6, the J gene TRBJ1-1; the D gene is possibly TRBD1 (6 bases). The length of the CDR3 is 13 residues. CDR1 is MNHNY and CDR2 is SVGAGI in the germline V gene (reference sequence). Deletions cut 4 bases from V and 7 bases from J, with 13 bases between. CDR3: CASSLQGLGEAFF. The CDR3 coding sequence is TGTGCCAGCAGTTTACAGGGTTTGGGTGAAGCTTTCTTT.

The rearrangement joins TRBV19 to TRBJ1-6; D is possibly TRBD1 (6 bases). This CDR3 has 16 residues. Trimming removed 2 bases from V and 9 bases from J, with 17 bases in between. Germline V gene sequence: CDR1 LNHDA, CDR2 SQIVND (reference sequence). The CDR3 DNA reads TGTGCCAGTAGTATAAGGGGCCGACAGGCCGGTTCACCCCTCCACTTT. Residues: CASSIRGRQAGSPLHF.

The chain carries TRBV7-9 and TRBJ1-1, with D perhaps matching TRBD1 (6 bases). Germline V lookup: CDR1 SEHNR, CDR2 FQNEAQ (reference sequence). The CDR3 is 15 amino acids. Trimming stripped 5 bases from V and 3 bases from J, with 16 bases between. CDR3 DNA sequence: TGTGCCAGCAGCCCGCCACAGGGTTTTGACACTGAAGCTTTCTTT. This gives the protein CASSPPQGFDTEAFF.

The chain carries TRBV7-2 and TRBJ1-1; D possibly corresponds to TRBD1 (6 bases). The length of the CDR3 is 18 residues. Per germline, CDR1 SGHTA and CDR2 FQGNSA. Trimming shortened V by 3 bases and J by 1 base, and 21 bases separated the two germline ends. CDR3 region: CASSFPSGTHSPNTEAFF. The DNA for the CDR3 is TGTGCCAGCAGCTTTCCCTCCGGGACACACTCTCCGAACACTGAAGCTTTCTTT. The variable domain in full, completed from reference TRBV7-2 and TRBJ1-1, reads GAGVSQSPSNKVTEKGKDVELRCDPISGHTALYWYRQSLGQGLEFLIYFQGNSAPDKSGLPSDRFSAERTGGSVSTLTIQRTQQEDSAVYLCASSFPSGTHSPNTEAFFGQGTRLTVV.

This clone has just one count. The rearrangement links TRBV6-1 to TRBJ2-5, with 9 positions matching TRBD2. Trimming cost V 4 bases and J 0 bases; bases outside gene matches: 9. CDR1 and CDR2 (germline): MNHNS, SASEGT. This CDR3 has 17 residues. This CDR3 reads CASSGLPTSGYQETQYF. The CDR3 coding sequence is TGTGCCAGCAGTGGTCTCCCGACTAGCGGATACCAAGAGACCCAGTACTTC.

CDR3 nucleotide sequence: TGCGCCAGCAGCCAAACGGGACAGACGACTCTTGGGCAGTACTTC. Protein: CASSQTGQTTLGQYF. J is TRBJ2-7 and V is TRBV4-1; 7 nucleotides line up with TRBD1. The CDR3 totals 15 residues. Germline V lookup: CDR1 MGHRA, CDR2 YSYEKL. The J segment lost 9 bases and the V segment lost 2 bases, leaving 13 bases of the junction unmatched.

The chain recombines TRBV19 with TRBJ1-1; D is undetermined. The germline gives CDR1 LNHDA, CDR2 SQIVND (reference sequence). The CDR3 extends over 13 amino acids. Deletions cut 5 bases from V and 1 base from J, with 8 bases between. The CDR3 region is CASSPTRNTEAFF. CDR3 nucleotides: TGTGCCAGTAGTCCCACCAGGAACACTGAAGCTTTCTTT.

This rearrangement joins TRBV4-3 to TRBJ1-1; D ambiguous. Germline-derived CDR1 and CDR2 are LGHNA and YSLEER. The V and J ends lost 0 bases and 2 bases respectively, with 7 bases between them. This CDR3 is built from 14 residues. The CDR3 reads CASSQDLSNTEAFF. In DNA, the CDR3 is TGCGCCAGCAGCCAAGATCTGAGTAACACTGAAGCTTTCTTT.

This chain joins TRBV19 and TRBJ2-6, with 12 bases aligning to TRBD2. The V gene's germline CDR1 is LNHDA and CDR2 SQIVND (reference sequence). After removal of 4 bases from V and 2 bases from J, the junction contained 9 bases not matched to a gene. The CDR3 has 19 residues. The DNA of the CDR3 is TGTGCCAGTAGTAATAGGGCTAGCGGGGGGGCGACTGGGGCCAACGTCCTGACTTTC. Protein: CASSNRASGGATGANVLTF.